The present TCR beta chain was sequenced within a study of T-cell memory formation after mild COVID-19. TCRdb independently ran MiXCR on the 5' RACE reads; one entry per CDR3 protein. Among around 130,000 distinct CDR3 sequences listed, approximately 6.2% were seen once. Germline V CDR1 and CDR2: SGHRS, YFSETQ. V was pared by 2 bases and J by 10 bases, with 12 bases between. CDR3 length: 12 residues. This clonotype was observed many times. The receptor was derived from an adult woman who had mild COVID-19 (a few samples of this study predate the infection). Cell type and time point are not known. The chain carries TRBV5-1 and TRBJ1-1; no clear D. Material for sequencing was PBMCs or a T cell subset sorted from them (not recorded which). The CDR3 here is CASSLEASGAFF. The CDR3 coding sequence is TGCGCCAGCAGCTTAGAAGCCTCCGGAGCTTTCTTT.